This T cell receptor (beta chain) was sequenced for a study of blood T cell repertoires in COVID-19. Study details: COVID-19 samples from acute and convalescent phases originated in the United States, Italy and Spain.

This clone came up a few times. Per germline, CDR1 MGHRA and CDR2 YSYEKL. This CDR3 region has 15 residues. V lost 1 base and J lost 4, with 8 bases in between. TCRdb's copy holds only in-frame clones and misses some; the assay was immunoSEQ multiplex PCR. The sample gives 160,000 or so clones, about 80% of which show up once; roughly 9.1% is in the top ten. The V and J genes are TRBV4-1 and TRBJ1-6; TRBD1 might be the D (6 bases). This TCR was sampled from a woman in her sixties or seventies with acute or convalescent COVID-19. Sequenced material: peripheral blood. Written as DNA, the CDR3 is TGCGCCAGCAGCCAAGGCAGGGGTTATAATTCACCCCTCCACTTT. Translated, it gives CASSQGRGYNSPLHF.